This record concerns one TCR beta chain sequence. Its specificity is unknown. This CDR3 has 16 amino acids. Germline V gene lookup returns CDR1 SGHAT and CDR2 FQNNGV. V shed 6 bases and J 2 bases; nucleotides not matched to a gene: 11. These data belong to a study of OX40 agonist ivuxolimab in advanced cancers. Study at large: With ivuxolimab, an agonistic anti-OX40 (CD134) antibody, patients were treated. Three patients got partial responses; one had hepatocellular carcinoma and two had cutaneous melanoma.

Study outcomes and limitations: Mean expanded clone counts were higher in CD8+ than CD4+ T cells.

Assay: immunoSEQ multiplex PCR; the TCRdb copy retains only in-frame clones and omits some. The sample consists of roughly 72,000 clones, nearly 90% of them appearing once. The sequencing used CD4+ or CD8+ T cells sorted from blood, collected in a trial of the OX40 agonist ivuxolimab. The chain links TRBV11-2 to TRBJ2-3, with 7 bases that match TRBD1. The clonotype originates from an adult with an advanced solid tumor such as melanoma, head and neck, liver or kidney cancer. As DNA, the CDR3 is TGTGCCAGCAGGGATCCTTACAGGGGTACCACAGATACGCAGTATTTT. Translated: CASRDPYRGTTDTQYF.